The 22 T cell receptor beta chains below were found in one sample sequenced in a study of T cells after yellow fever vaccination. TCRdb recomputed calls from the 5' RACE reads with MiXCR, one row per CDR3 protein. The repertoire holds 200,000 to 250,000 distinct CDR3 sequences, with 6.9% as singletons. Specimen: CD4+ T cells sorted from PBMCs, collected 15 days after the yellow fever booster vaccination. These receptor sequences come from a man aged 25 to 45 who received the YFV17D yellow fever vaccine.

This clonotype was seen a handful of times. The chain recombines TRBV6-5 with TRBJ2-7; D is unresolved. The germline CDR1 and CDR2 sequences are MNHEY and SVGAGI. This CDR3 has 12 amino acids. With 7 bases removed from V and 3 bases from J, the gap between germline ends came to 10 bases. CDR3 sequence: CASISRHYEQYF. In DNA form, the CDR3 reads TGTGCCAGCATCAGCAGGCACTACGAGCAGTACTTC.

The chain carries TRBV2 and TRBJ2-5, with a possible D match to TRBD2 (5 bases). The length of the CDR3 is 14 residues. Germline loops: CDR1 SNHLY, CDR2 FYNNEI. The germline V and J ends were trimmed by 2 bases and 1 base, with 8 bases remaining between them. CDR3 sequence reads: CASSETRTQETQYF. The CDR3 bases are TGTGCCAGCAGTGAAACTAGGACCCAAGAGACCCAGTACTTC. Combining the CDR3 with reference TRBV2 and TRBJ2-5 gives the whole variable domain EPEVTQTPSHQVTQMGQEVILRCVPISNHLYFYWYRQILGQKVEFLVSFYNNEISEKSEIFDDQFSVERPDGSNFTLKIRSTKLEDSAMYFCASSETRTQETQYFGPGTRLLVL.

At least ten counts were recorded for this clonotype. The chain recombines TRBV12-3 or TRBV12-4 with TRBJ2-2, with no clear D. V was trimmed by 8 bases and J by 0 bases, leaving 7 bases between them. CDR3 size: 13 residues. CDR3 residues: CASGHANTGELFF. The CDR3 DNA is TGTGCCAGCGGCCACGCGAACACCGGGGAGCTGTTTTTT.

This clonotype was seen many times. This chain connects TRBV10-3 to TRBJ2-3, with TRBD1 identical over 8 bases. The V gene end was trimmed by 3 bases and the J gene end by 1 base; junction bases not matched to a gene: 3. The CDR3 runs to 15 residues. The germline gives CDR1 ENHRY, CDR2 SYGVKD. The chain's CDR3 is CAISEYRGGTDTQYF. The CDR3 DNA follows: TGTGCCATCAGTGAATACAGGGGGGGCACAGATACGCAGTATTTT.

The rearrangement links TRBV7-9 to TRBJ2-2, with D possibly matching TRBD1 (5 bases). V lost 1 base to trimming and J lost 4 bases, with 13 bases between them. The germline V gene encodes CDR1 SEHNR and CDR2 FQNEAQ (reference sequence). The CDR3 sequence is 16 residues long. The CDR3 reads CASSLEAGLVTGELFF. In nucleotides, the CDR3 is TGTGCCAGCAGCTTAGAGGCAGGGTTGGTCACCGGGGAGCTGTTTTTT.

The V call is TRBV11-2, the J call TRBJ2-4; 9 bases line up with TRBD1. Germline CDR1 SGHAT, CDR2 FQNNGV. The CDR3 runs to 13 residues. V was clipped by 0 bases and J by 9 bases; unmatched bases: 0. CDR3 in DNA: TGTGCCAGCAGCTTAGAACAGGGGGCCATTCAGTACTTC. Protein product: CASSLEQGAIQYF.

This chain connects TRBV10-3 to TRBJ1-5, with D perhaps TRBD1 (5 bases). CDR3 length: 12 residues. V shed 6 bases and J shed 7 bases, with 10 bases lying between them. CDR1 is ENHRY, CDR2 SYGVKD, per germline. The CDR3, as DNA: TGTGCCATCAGCGAGACAGAACAGCCCCAGCATTTT. Translated: CAISETEQPQHF.

This clonotype was observed at least ten times. The chain joins TRBV2 to TRBJ2-1; a weak D match, TRBD2 (5 bases). The CDR3 loop spans 13 amino acids. With 2 bases removed from V and 10 bases from J, the gap between germline ends came to 12 bases. Germline V lookup: CDR1 SNHLY, CDR2 FYNNEI. CDR3 DNA: TGTGCCAGCAGTGAACTCCGCAGCGGCGAGCAGTTCTTC. Its translation: CASSELRSGEQFF.

The chain employs TRBV12-3 or TRBV12-4 and TRBJ2-5; 9 nucleotides align to TRBD1. This CDR3 contains 17 residues. Trimming cost V 6 bases and J 3 bases; bases outside gene matches: 14. The CDR3 reads CASRRRSNGQGKETQYF. CDR3 nucleotides: TGTGCCAGCAGACGCCGAAGCAACGGACAGGGGAAAGAGACCCAGTACTTC.

This clonotype was detected only a few times. The chain employs TRBV11-3 and TRBJ2-3, with D hard to call. The germline CDR1 and CDR2 sequences are SGHNT and YENEEA. This CDR3 has 14 residues. V lost 1 base and J 2 bases, leaving 7 bases between the germline ends. CDR3 nucleotide sequence: TGTGCCAGCAGCTTAGCTAGAGACACAGATACGCAGTATTTT. This sequence encodes CASSLARDTDTQYF.

V and J are TRBV7-2 and TRBJ1-4; D gene ambiguous. V shed 1 base and J shed 6 bases, with 12 bases lying between them. This CDR3 has 15 amino acids. CDR1 is SGHTA and CDR2 is FQGNSA in the germline V gene. CDR3 bases: TGTGCCAGCAGCTTAGGGGCTAGTCGGGATGAAAAACTGTTTTTT. It is translated as CASSLGASRDEKLFF.

In its sample, this clonotype was seen a few times. The V and J genes are TRBV7-2 and TRBJ2-1, with 9 bases that match TRBD2. The V segment lost 5 bases and the J segment 9 bases; nucleotides outside the gene matches: 14. The CDR3 length is 16 residues. The germline gives CDR1 SGHTA, CDR2 FQGNSA. The CDR3 DNA is TGTGCCAGCAGCCCCTCGAGGGGCGGGAGGGGGGTTGAGCAGTTCTTC. Its protein product is CASSPSRGGRGVEQFF.

This clonotype was counted between two and nine times. The chain combines TRBV5-4 with TRBJ2-3; D is unclear. Trimming pared 0 bases from V and 7 bases from J, leaving 9 bases between. This CDR3 is built from 13 residues. Looked up from germline, CDR1 is SGHNT and CDR2 is YYREEE (reference sequence). The CDR3 here is CASSLEAAYTQYF. The CDR3 nucleotides are TGTGCCAGCAGCTTGGAGGCAGCCTATACGCAGTATTTT.

The chain couples TRBV9 to TRBJ2-5, with 8 bases lining up with TRBD2. The CDR3 covers 14 residues. The germline gives CDR1 SGDLS, CDR2 YYNGEE. Unmatched junction bases numbered 2, after V lost 3 bases and J lost 1 base. Written as DNA, the CDR3 is TGTGCCAGCAGCGGCGGGGGGCCCCAAGAGACCCAGTACTTC. Translating it yields CASSGGGPQETQYF.

This clonotype was counted between two and nine times. The chain combines TRBV7-2 with TRBJ2-1, with D tentatively TRBD1 or TRBD2 (5 bases each). This CDR3 has 15 residues. CDR1 is SGHTA, CDR2 FQGNSA, per germline. The V end lost 1 base, the J end lost 6 bases, and 13 bases lay between the germline ends. CDR3 loop: CASSLVSGTRNEQFF. CDR3 sequence (DNA): TGTGCCAGCAGCTTAGTGTCTGGGACCCGCAATGAGCAGTTCTTC.

The rearrangement joins TRBV3-1 to TRBJ1-6; 10 bases align to TRBD1. The germline gives CDR1 LGHDT, CDR2 YNNKEL (reference sequence). V dropped 1 base and J dropped 9; count of bases not matched to a gene: 0. The CDR3 has 14 residues. The CDR3 DNA follows: TGTGCCAGCAGCCAAGGGACAGGGGGTTCACCCCTCCACTTT. Its translation is CASSQGTGGSPLHF.

The rearrangement uses TRBV12-3 or TRBV12-4 and TRBJ2-1; 11 bases are shared with TRBD2. This CDR3 has 19 residues. V lost 0 bases and J lost 2; bases outside the gene matches: 9. The CDR3 region is CASSLAGSGRAQAYNEQFF. As DNA, the CDR3 is TGTGCCAGCAGTTTAGCGGGTAGCGGGAGGGCTCAGGCCTACAATGAGCAGTTCTTC.

This clonotype was counted ten times or more. The chain combines TRBV10-3 with TRBJ2-1; 7 positions match TRBD1. Trimming cost V 0 bases and J 6 bases; bases outside gene matches: 14. The CDR3 length is 18 residues. Germline V gives CDR1 ENHRY, CDR2 SYGVKD. CDR3: CAISESISSGQNTNEQFF. As DNA, the CDR3 is TGTGCCATCAGTGAGTCGATATCGTCGGGACAGAATACCAATGAGCAGTTCTTC.

This clonotype has ten or more counts. The rearrangement joins TRBV20-1 to TRBJ2-3, with 7 bases matching TRBD1. V lost 3 bases, J lost 4 bases, and 1 base stayed unmatched. The germline gives CDR1 DFQATT, CDR2 SNEGSKA (reference sequence). The CDR3 is 12 residues long. The CDR3 bases are TGCAGTGCTAGCGGGACAGCAGATACGCAGTATTTT. Translating it yields CSASGTADTQYF.

This clonotype was counted between two and nine times. The chain combines TRBV5-1 with TRBJ2-1, with 8 positions matching TRBD1. V shed 4 bases, J shed 8 bases, and the junction held 8 bases outside the gene matches. CDR3 size: 14 residues. CDR1 and CDR2 from the germline V gene are SGHRS and YFSETQ. As DNA, the CDR3 is TGCGCCAGCAGCCCCTCGACAGGGGTTGATGAGCAGTTCTTC. Translating gives CASSPSTGVDEQFF.

A few counts support this clonotype. The chain combines TRBV11-2 with TRBJ2-1; a weak D match, TRBD2 (6 bases). The germline CDR1 and CDR2 sequences are SGHAT and FQNNGV. The CDR3 runs to 16 residues. V lost 4 bases and J 2 bases, leaving 15 bases between the germline ends. The CDR3 region is CASSWAGGEPYNEQFF. CDR3 sequence (DNA): TGTGCCAGCAGCTGGGCGGGCGGGGAGCCCTACAATGAGCAGTTCTTC. The whole variable domain, filled in from reference TRBV11-2 and TRBJ2-1, reads EAGVAQSPRYKIIEKRQSVAFWCNPISGHATLYWYQQILGQGPKLLIQFQNNGVVDDSQLPKDRFSAERLKGVDSTLKIQPAKLEDSAVYLCASSWAGGEPYNEQFFGPGTRLTVL.

This clonotype was seen only a few times. V gene TRBV20-1 combines with J gene TRBJ1-5; 11 bases match TRBD1. V gave up 3 bases and J gave up 6 bases; unmatched junction bases: 13. Germline lookup yields CDR1 DFQATT and CDR2 SNEGSKA (reference sequence). CDR3 length equals 17 residues. Here the CDR3 reads CSASKAGQGGSGQPQHF. The CDR3 DNA reads as TGCAGTGCTAGTAAGGCGGGACAGGGGGGCTCGGGTCAGCCCCAGCATTTT.